One sample yielded the 14 T cell receptor beta chains listed below, sequenced in a study of CD8 T cells in ankylosing spondylitis. TCRdb re-analysed the 5' RACE reads in MiXCR, keeping a single row per CDR3 protein. The table includes 200,000 to 300,000 distinct CDR3 sequences, less than 10% detected once. Material: blood, either unsorted or a sorted T cell fraction (not recorded which). The source of these receptors is a male donor with ankylosing spondylitis or in good health (not recorded which).

Ten or more counts support this clonotype. At one boundary the junction diverges from the germline segment, which might be a read error. The chain is built from TRBV20-1 and TRBJ2-7; TRBD1 matches at 7 bases. Germline values: CDR1 DFQATT, CDR2 SNEGSKA (reference sequence). CDR3 size: 14 residues. This CDR3 reads CSARDRDGSYEQYF. CDR3 DNA sequence: TGCAGTGCAAGAGACAGGGACGGGTCCTACGAGCAGTACTTC.

This clonotype was seen repeatedly, ten times or more. This chain joins TRBV21-1 and TRBJ2-1; the DNA was not used to check the table's D call, TRBD2. TRBV21-1 is an annotated pseudogene. This CDR3 is built from 17 residues. In DNA form, the CDR3 reads TGTGCCAGCAGCAAAACTAGCGGGAGGGGTTTACTACATGAGCAGTTCTTC. This gives the protein CASSKTSGRGLLHEQFF.

The V and J genes are TRBV7-8 and TRBJ1-1, with 9 bases identical to TRBD1. Losses at the gene ends were 4 bases for V and 5 bases for J; bases not matched to a gene: 5. Germline CDR1 reads SGHVS; CDR2 reads FQNEAQ. CDR3 length: 14 residues. The CDR3 loop reads CASSSTGGWTEAFF. The CDR3, as DNA: TGTGCCAGCAGCTCGACAGGGGGTTGGACTGAAGCTTTCTTT.

This clonotype was counted at least ten times. The genes are TRBV29-1 and TRBJ2-1; TRBD2 might be the D (5 bases). Trimming cost V 6 bases and J 4 bases, with 16 bases left between them. This CDR3 is built from 14 residues. Per the germline V gene, CDR1 is SQVTM and CDR2 is ANQGSEA. Here the CDR3 DNA reads TGCAGCGTAACAAGCGGTCCGGGTTACAATGAGCAGTTCTTC. It codes for CSVTSGPGYNEQFF.

This clonotype showed up many times. The CDR3 bases are TGCAGTGCTACCCCGGGACTAGCGGGAGTAAGGGGTCAAGAGACCCAGTACTTC. Translated, it gives CSATPGLAGVRGQETQYF. The chain uses TRBV20-1 and TRBJ2-5; 14 positions agree with TRBD2. Germline CDR1 DFQATT, CDR2 SNEGSKA (reference sequence). This CDR3 is built from 18 residues. Losses at the gene ends were 4 bases for V and 2 bases for J; bases not matched to a gene: 12.

This clonotype was observed many times. This chain joins TRBV5-5 and TRBJ2-1; 8 nucleotides agree with TRBD1. The CDR3 contains 17 residues. Germline CDR1 reads SGHKS; CDR2 reads YYEKEE (reference sequence). V lost 4 bases, J lost 0 bases, and 9 bases stayed unmatched. DNA for the CDR3: TGTGCCAGCAGCGCCGGACAGGGTTTAAGCTCCTACAATGAGCAGTTCTTC. It encodes CASSAGQGLSSYNEQFF.

This clonotype came up many times. The V and J genes are TRBV4-1 and TRBJ2-1; D is undetermined. This CDR3 contains 16 residues. V was cut by 1 base and J by 4 bases, with 14 bases left in between. The germline CDR1 and CDR2 sequences are MGHRA and YSYEKL. CDR3 sequence reads: CASSQVRRSLYNEQFF. CDR3 nucleotide sequence: TGCGCCAGCAGCCAAGTTCGGCGGAGCCTATACAATGAGCAGTTCTTC.

This clonotype showed up many times. The chain has TRBV20-1 and TRBJ2-1; TRBD2 matches at 11 bases. V was pared by 2 bases and J by 4 bases, with 7 bases of the junction left unmatched. The CDR3 runs 16 residues. Looked up from germline, CDR1 is DFQATT and CDR2 is SNEGSKA (reference sequence). The chain's CDR3 is CSARPVSGRGYNEQFF. CDR3 DNA: TGCAGTGCTAGACCTGTTAGCGGGAGGGGGTACAATGAGCAGTTCTTC.

This clonotype has ten or more counts. The chain uses TRBV7-2 and TRBJ2-4; perhaps TRBD2 as D (6 bases). CDR3 length: 17 amino acids. V was trimmed by 5 bases and J by 0 bases, leaving 17 bases between them. Germline CDR1 is SGHTA and CDR2 is FQGNSA. In DNA, the CDR3 is TGTGCCAGCAGCCCTAGCGCCCCGGTCGTAGCCAAAAACATTCAGTACTTC. Residues: CASSPSAPVVAKNIQYF.

There are many counts of this clonotype. The V call is TRBV5-1, the J call TRBJ2-1, with 11 bases aligning to TRBD2. The CDR3 is made up of 14 amino acids. The germline gives CDR1 SGHRS, CDR2 YFSETQ. The V segment lost 5 bases and the J segment 6 bases; nucleotides outside the gene matches: 4. The CDR3 is CASSTSGSINEQFF. CDR3 nucleotide sequence: TGCGCCAGCAGTACTAGCGGGAGTATCAATGAGCAGTTCTTC.

A few counts support this clonotype. The rearrangement uses TRBV19 and TRBJ2-1; the D call may be TRBD1 or TRBD2 (6 bases each). The germline gives CDR1 LNHDA, CDR2 SQIVND (reference sequence). The length of the CDR3 is 13 residues. V lost 9 bases and J 3 bases, leaving 12 bases between the germline ends. In DNA, the CDR3 is TGTGCCAGCCGGGGGCAGAGCTACAATGAGCAGTTCTTC. Amino acid sequence: CASRGQSYNEQFF.

Many counts were recorded for this clonotype. The V gene is TRBV20-1, the J gene TRBJ2-3; TRBD1 aligns across 8 bases. From germline, CDR1 is DFQATT and CDR2 SNEGSKA (reference sequence). This CDR3 contains 14 residues. Trimming took 2 bases from V and 1 from J; bases not matched to a gene: 2. The CDR3 sequence: CSARPGQGTDTQYF. The CDR3, as DNA: TGCAGTGCTAGACCGGGACAGGGCACAGATACGCAGTATTTT.

This clonotype was counted ten times or more. V gene TRBV20-1 combines with J gene TRBJ2-1; D uncertain. The CDR3 is 15 residues long. The germline V gene encodes CDR1 DFQATT and CDR2 SNEGSKA (reference sequence). V lost 1 base and J lost 1, with 11 bases in between. The CDR3: CSARAPGGSYNEQFF. DNA of the CDR3: TGCAGTGCTAGAGCCCCTGGCGGTTCCTACAATGAGCAGTTCTTC.

This sequence joins TRBV5-5 and TRBJ1-2; 8 nucleotides agree with TRBD1. The germline CDR1 and CDR2 sequences are SGHKS and YYEKEE (reference sequence). V was pared by 0 bases and J by 4 bases, with 5 bases of the junction left unmatched. This CDR3 region has 15 residues. The CDR3 loop reads CASSLVTGGIYGYTF. The CDR3 DNA sequence: TGTGCCAGCAGCTTGGTCACAGGGGGAATCTATGGCTACACCTTC.